This T cell receptor (beta chain) originates from a study of blood T cell repertoires in COVID-19. Source study methods: Reference gene primer amplification gave estimated nucleated cell counts. Assay: immunoSEQ multiplex PCR; the TCRdb copy retains only in-frame clones and omits some. V, J and clone size derive from that table, while D and trimming were established from the DNA sequence. The sample yields about 59,000 clones, around nine tenths seen once. Germline CDR1 GTSNPN, CDR2 SVGIG (reference sequence). There are 13 residues in the CDR3. Trimming took 4 bases from V and 4 from J, leaving 12 bases between them.

This chain joins TRBV30 and TRBJ2-3, with D possibly being TRBD1 (6 bases). The material sequenced was peripheral blood. This clonotype originated in a man aged 80 or over with acute or convalescent COVID-19. The CDR3 loop reads CAWTGVGADTQYF. The CDR3 DNA sequence: TGTGCCTGGACAGGGGTAGGGGCAGATACGCAGTATTTT. Using reference TRBV30 and TRBJ2-3 for the parts outside the CDR3, the full variable domain is SQTIHQWPATLVQPVGSPLSLECTVEGTSNPNLYWYRQAAGRGLQLLFYSVGIGQISSEVPQNLSASRPQDRQFILSSKKLLLSDSGFYLCAWTGVGADTQYFGPGTRLTVL.